The rows below give T cell receptor beta chains drawn from one sample of a study of T-cell memory formation after mild COVID-19. TCRdb used MiXCR to reprocess the 5' RACE reads, holding one entry per CDR3 protein. Found here are some 130,000 distinct CDR3 sequences, almost 25% of them singletons; the top ten hold roughly a quarter. Sequencing was performed on PBMCs or a T cell subset sorted from them (not recorded which). These receptor sequences come from an adult woman who had mild COVID-19 (a few samples of this study predate the infection). Cell type and time point are not known. CDR3s include the opening cysteine and the closing phenylalanine or tryptophan. The order of the fields is D gene, V gene, J gene, clone size, CDR3 protein, CDR3 DNA. The D gene is left open where the match is weak. Rows give clone size only sometimes, using once, few, many, or a class for an expanded clone.

d_gene: TRBD1; v_gene: TRBV7-8; j_gene: TRBJ2-5; abundance: NA; CDR3aa: CASAMTGEYETQYF; CDR3nt: TGTGCCAGCGCAATGACAGGGGAGTACGAGACCCAGTACTTC
d_gene: NA; v_gene: TRBV20-1; j_gene: TRBJ1-1; abundance: NA; CDR3aa: CSAREQANTEAFF; CDR3nt: TGCAGTGCTAGAGAACAAGCGAACACTGAAGCTTTCTTT
d_gene: NA; v_gene: TRBV5-6; j_gene: TRBJ2-1; abundance: few; CDR3aa: CASSLGTTNEQFF; CDR3nt: TGTGCCAGCAGCTTAGGTACTACCAATGAGCAGTTCTTC
d_gene: TRBD2; v_gene: TRBV12-3/TRBV12-4; j_gene: TRBJ2-2; abundance: NA; CDR3aa: CASSRTSGGNTGELFF; CDR3nt: TGTGCCAGCAGCCGCACTAGCGGGGGGAACACCGGGGAGCTGTTTTTT
d_gene: NA; v_gene: TRBV2; j_gene: TRBJ1-5; abundance: few; CDR3aa: CASRGPGVEPQHF; CDR3nt: TGTGCCAGCAGAGGACCGGGGGTGGAACCCCAGCATTTT
d_gene: NA; v_gene: TRBV27; j_gene: TRBJ1-5; abundance: NA; CDR3aa: CASSSSLLGGNQPQHF; CDR3nt: TGTGCCAGCAGTTCCTCACTTTTGGGGGGCAATCAGCCCCAGCATTTT
d_gene: NA; v_gene: TRBV7-3; j_gene: TRBJ2-2; abundance: NA; CDR3aa: CASSSPVEGDGTGELFF; CDR3nt: TGTGCCAGCAGCTCCCCGGTGGAAGGGGATGGAACCGGGGAGCTGTTTTTT
d_gene: NA; v_gene: TRBV7-9; j_gene: TRBJ2-1; abundance: NA; CDR3aa: CASSLTVYNEQFF; CDR3nt: TGTGCCAGCAGCTTAACAGTTTACAATGAGCAGTTCTTC
d_gene: NA; v_gene: TRBV29-1; j_gene: TRBJ2-7; abundance: NA; CDR3aa: CSVEKAGFYEQYF; CDR3nt: TGCAGCGTTGAGAAAGCCGGCTTCTACGAGCAGTACTTC
d_gene: TRBD1; v_gene: TRBV6-5; j_gene: TRBJ1-2; abundance: few; CDR3aa: CASSYSSRGQAYGYTF; CDR3nt: TGTGCCAGCAGTTACTCGAGTAGGGGGCAGGCCTATGGCTACACCTTC
d_gene: NA; v_gene: TRBV2; j_gene: TRBJ2-3; abundance: NA; CDR3aa: CASSDLGGLLSTDTQYF; CDR3nt: TGTGCCAGCAGTGACTTAGGGGGTCTGCTCAGCACAGATACGCAGTATTTT
d_gene: NA; v_gene: TRBV28; j_gene: TRBJ2-5; abundance: NA; CDR3aa: CASSLVSQETQYF; CDR3nt: TGTGCCAGCAGTTTGGTTAGTCAAGAGACCCAGTACTTC
d_gene: TRBD1; v_gene: TRBV29-1; j_gene: TRBJ2-5; abundance: NA; CDR3aa: CSVESGGTQYF; CDR3nt: TGCAGCGTTGAGTCAGGGGGGACCCAGTACTTC
d_gene: NA; v_gene: TRBV6-5; j_gene: TRBJ1-2; abundance: NA; CDR3aa: CASSRLVENYGYTF; CDR3nt: TGTGCCAGCAGCCGACTCGTAGAGAACTATGGCTACACCTTC
d_gene: NA; v_gene: TRBV27; j_gene: TRBJ2-1; abundance: NA; CDR3aa: CASGIQGALGNEQFF; CDR3nt: TGTGCCAGCGGGATACAGGGAGCGCTTGGGAATGAGCAGTTCTTC
d_gene: NA; v_gene: TRBV15; j_gene: TRBJ2-7; abundance: few; CDR3aa: CATSRDTRNYEQYF; CDR3nt: TGTGCCACCAGCAGAGATACCCGGAACTACGAGCAGTACTTC
d_gene: NA; v_gene: TRBV5-6; j_gene: TRBJ1-1; abundance: once; CDR3aa: CASSLLSEAFF; CDR3nt: TGTGCCAGCAGCCTGCTGTCTGAAGCTTTCTTT
d_gene: NA; v_gene: TRBV4-1; j_gene: TRBJ2-5; abundance: few; CDR3aa: CASSQGISGIETQYF; CDR3nt: TGCGCCAGCAGCCAAGGAATTTCGGGAATCGAGACCCAGTACTTC
d_gene: NA; v_gene: TRBV19; j_gene: TRBJ2-7; abundance: few; CDR3aa: CASSLRPQGHYEQYF; CDR3nt: TGTGCCAGTAGTCTCCGACCCCAGGGCCACTACGAGCAGTACTTC
d_gene: TRBD2; v_gene: TRBV4-2; j_gene: TRBJ2-7; abundance: medium-sized; CDR3aa: CASSQLAGSSYEQYF; CDR3nt: TGTGCCAGCAGCCAGCTAGCGGGGAGCTCCTACGAGCAGTACTTC